The clone carrying this T cell receptor beta chain was recorded a few times. This entry comes from a study of regulatory T cells in long-lasting Graves disease. The ends were cut back, 6 bases at V and 2 bases at J, with 14 bases in the middle. The length of the CDR3 is 15 residues. Specified time point: persistent/refractory GD, antithyroid drugs over 5 years with positive TRAb. RNA extracted from PBMCs served as the sequencing template. TCR beta libraries were built with iRepertoire HTBI primers and Arm-PCR of CDR3 regions. In the authors' workflow: Across all samples, approximately 68 TRBV segments and around 15 TRBJ segments were identified. One entry per CDR3 protein, called by TCRdb with MiXCR from the multiplex PCR reads. TCRdb, not the authors, supplied the V and J calls. The repertoire holds hundreds of thousands of distinct CDR3 sequences, with 30% as singletons.

The receptor was derived from a female donor with Graves disease. The material was peripheral blood mononuclear cells (PBMCs), obtained when the disease was refractory, from a patient treated with antithyroid drugs. V and J are TRBV12-3 or TRBV12-4 and TRBJ1-3; D gene unclear. DNA of the CDR3: TGTGCCAGCAGCTCGAGGGTGATTACTGGAAACACCATATATTTT. Protein: CASSSRVITGNTIYF.